This T cell receptor (beta chain) was profiled in a study of CD8 T cells in ankylosing spondylitis. A single record per CDR3 protein comes from TCRdb applying MiXCR to the 5' RACE reads. The sample includes about 220,000 distinct CDR3 sequences, approximately 20% of them seen just once. This clonotype was recorded at least ten times. The antigen is not known. Deletions cut 5 bases from V and 1 base from J, with 6 bases between. The CDR3 runs to 12 residues. Study-wide points: A TCR beta motif made of several highly homologous variants seemed typical of ankylosing spondylitis blood.

The V call is TRBV12-3 or TRBV12-4, the J call TRBJ2-7; D not certain. The specimen was blood, either unsorted or a sorted T cell fraction (not recorded which). The receptor comes from a male donor with ankylosing spondylitis. The CDR3 here is CASSGPSYEQYF. CDR3 nucleotide sequence: TGTGCCAGCAGTGGACCTTCCTACGAGCAGTACTTC.